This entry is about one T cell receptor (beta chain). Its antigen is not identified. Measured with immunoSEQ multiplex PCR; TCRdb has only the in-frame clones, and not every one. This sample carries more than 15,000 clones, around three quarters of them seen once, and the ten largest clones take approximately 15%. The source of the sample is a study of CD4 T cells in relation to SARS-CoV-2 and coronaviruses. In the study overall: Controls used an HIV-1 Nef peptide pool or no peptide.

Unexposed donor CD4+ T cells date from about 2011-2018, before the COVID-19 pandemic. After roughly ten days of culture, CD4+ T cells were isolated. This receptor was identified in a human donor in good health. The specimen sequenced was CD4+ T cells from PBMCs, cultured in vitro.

DNA for the CDR3: TGTGCCAGCAGCTTGGGGCCGCGGATATATGGCAATCAGCCCCAGCATTTT. Protein sequence: CASSLGPRIYGNQPQHF. The rearrangement uses TRBV5-6 and TRBJ1-5, with D unclear. The ends were cut back, 0 bases at V and 2 bases at J, with 15 bases in the middle. The CDR3 covers 17 residues. Germline V gives CDR1 SGHDT, CDR2 YYEEEE.